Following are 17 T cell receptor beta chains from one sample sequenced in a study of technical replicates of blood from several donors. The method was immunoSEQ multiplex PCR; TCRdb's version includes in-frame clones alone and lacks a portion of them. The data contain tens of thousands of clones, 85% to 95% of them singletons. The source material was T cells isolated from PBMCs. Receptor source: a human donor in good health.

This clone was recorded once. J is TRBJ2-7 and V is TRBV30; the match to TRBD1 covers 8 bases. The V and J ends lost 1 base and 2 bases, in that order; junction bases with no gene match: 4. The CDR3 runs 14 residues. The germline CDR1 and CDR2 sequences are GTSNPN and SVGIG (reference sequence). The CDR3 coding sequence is TGTGCCTGGAGTGGTCTGGACAGGGCCTACGAGCAGTACTTC. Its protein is CAWSGLDRAYEQYF.

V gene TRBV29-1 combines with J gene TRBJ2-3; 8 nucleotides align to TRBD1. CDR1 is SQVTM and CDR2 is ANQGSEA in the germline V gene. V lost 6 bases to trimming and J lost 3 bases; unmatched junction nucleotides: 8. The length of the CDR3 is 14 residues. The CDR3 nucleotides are TGCAGCGTACCCAGGGGGCGAGGGACAGATACGCAGTATTTT. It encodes CSVPRGRGTDTQYF.

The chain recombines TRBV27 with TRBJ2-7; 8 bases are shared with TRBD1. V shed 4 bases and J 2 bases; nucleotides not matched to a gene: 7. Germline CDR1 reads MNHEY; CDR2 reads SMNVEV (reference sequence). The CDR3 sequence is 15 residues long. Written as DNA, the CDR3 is TGTGCCAGCAGTTCGGGACAGGCCCTTCCCTACGAGCAGTACTTC. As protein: CASSSGQALPYEQYF.

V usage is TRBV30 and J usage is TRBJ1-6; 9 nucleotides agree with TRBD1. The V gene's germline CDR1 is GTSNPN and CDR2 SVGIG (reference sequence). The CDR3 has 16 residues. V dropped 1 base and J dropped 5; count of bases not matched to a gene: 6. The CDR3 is CAWSAGTGFHNSPLHF. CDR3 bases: TGTGCCTGGAGTGCCGGGACAGGGTTTCATAATTCACCCCTCCACTTT.

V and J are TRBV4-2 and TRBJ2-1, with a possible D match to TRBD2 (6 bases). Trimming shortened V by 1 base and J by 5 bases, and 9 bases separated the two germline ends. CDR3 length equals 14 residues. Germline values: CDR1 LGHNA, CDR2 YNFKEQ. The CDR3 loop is CASSQGRENNEQFF. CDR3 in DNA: TGTGCCAGCAGCCAAGGGAGGGAAAACAATGAGCAGTTCTTC.

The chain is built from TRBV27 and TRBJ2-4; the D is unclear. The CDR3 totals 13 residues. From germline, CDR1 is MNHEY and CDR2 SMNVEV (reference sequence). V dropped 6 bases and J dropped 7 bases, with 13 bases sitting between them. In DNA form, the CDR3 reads TGTGCCAGCAGGTTGACGTCAGCGAACATTCAGTACTTC. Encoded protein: CASRLTSANIQYF.

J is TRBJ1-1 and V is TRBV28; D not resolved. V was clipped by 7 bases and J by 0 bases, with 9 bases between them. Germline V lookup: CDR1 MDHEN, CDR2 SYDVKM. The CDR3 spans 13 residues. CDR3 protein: CASKSSLNTEAFF. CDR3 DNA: TGTGCCAGCAAGTCCAGTTTGAACACTGAAGCTTTCTTT.

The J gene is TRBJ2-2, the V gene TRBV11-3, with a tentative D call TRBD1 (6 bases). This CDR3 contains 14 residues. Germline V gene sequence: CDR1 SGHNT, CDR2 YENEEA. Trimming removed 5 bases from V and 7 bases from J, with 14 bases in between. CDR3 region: CASSAGQFGGELFF. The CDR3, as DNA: TGTGCCAGCAGCGCCGGACAGTTCGGCGGGGAGCTGTTTTTT.

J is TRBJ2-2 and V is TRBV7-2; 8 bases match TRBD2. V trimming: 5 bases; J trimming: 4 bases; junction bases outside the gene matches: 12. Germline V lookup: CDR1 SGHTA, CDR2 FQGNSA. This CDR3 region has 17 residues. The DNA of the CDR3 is TGTGCCAGCAGCCCTATTCGGGGGGGTGGGGGCACCGGGGAGCTGTTTTTT. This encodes CASSPIRGGGGTGELFF.

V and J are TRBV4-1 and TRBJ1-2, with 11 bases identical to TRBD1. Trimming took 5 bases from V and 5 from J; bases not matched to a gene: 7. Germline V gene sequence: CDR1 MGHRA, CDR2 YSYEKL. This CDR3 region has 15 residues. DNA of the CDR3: TGCGCCAGCAGCTACGGGACAGGGGGAGGGTATGGCTACACCTTC. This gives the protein CASSYGTGGGYGYTF.

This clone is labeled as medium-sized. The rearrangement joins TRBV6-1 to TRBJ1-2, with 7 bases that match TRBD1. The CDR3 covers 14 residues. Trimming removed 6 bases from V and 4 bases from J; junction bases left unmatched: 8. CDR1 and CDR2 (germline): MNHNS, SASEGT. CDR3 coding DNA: TGTGCCAGCAGAAAGCCAGGGGGTTCCTATGGCTACACCTTC. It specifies CASRKPGGSYGYTF.

The chain's CDR3 is CASSYSSALHEKLFF. CDR3 sequence (DNA): TGTGCCAGCAGTTACTCGAGCGCGCTCCATGAAAAACTGTTTTTT. The V and J genes are TRBV6-5 and TRBJ1-4; D is uncertain. From germline, CDR1 is MNHEY and CDR2 SVGAGI. The CDR3 is 15 residues long. Trimming cost V 0 bases and J 6 bases, with 11 bases left between them.

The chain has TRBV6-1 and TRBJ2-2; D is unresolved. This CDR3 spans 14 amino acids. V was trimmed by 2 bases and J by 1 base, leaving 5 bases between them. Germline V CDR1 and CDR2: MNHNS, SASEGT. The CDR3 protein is CASSELQNTGELFF. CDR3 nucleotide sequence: TGTGCCAGCAGTGAATTACAGAACACCGGGGAGCTGTTTTTT.

The CDR3 is CASSPLGLAAEQYF. In nucleotides, the CDR3 is TGTGCCAGCAGTCCACTGGGACTAGCGGCCGAGCAGTACTTC. The J gene is TRBJ2-7, the V gene TRBV27, with 11 bases fitting TRBD2. This CDR3 contains 14 residues. Germline trimming cut 5 bases from V and 6 bases from J; bases unmatched to any gene: 6. The germline CDR1 and CDR2 sequences are MNHEY and SMNVEV (reference sequence).

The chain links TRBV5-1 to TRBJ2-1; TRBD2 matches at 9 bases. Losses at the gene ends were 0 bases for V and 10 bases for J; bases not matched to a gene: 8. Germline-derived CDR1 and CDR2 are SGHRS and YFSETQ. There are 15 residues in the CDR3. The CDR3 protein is CASSLGASGTQEQFF. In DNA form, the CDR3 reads TGCGCCAGCAGCTTGGGGGCTAGCGGGACCCAGGAGCAGTTCTTC.

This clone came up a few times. Written as DNA, the CDR3 is TGTGCCAGCAGGAGGACAGTAGACACTGAAGCTTTCTTT. Protein: CASRRTVDTEAFF. The chain links TRBV6-5 to TRBJ1-1; the D gene is possibly TRBD1 (6 bases). V lost 6 bases to trimming and J lost 3 bases, with 11 bases between them. Germline V gene sequence: CDR1 MNHEY, CDR2 SVGAGI. CDR3 size: 13 residues.

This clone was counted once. This CDR3 is CASSPGLATYNEQFF. Here the CDR3 DNA reads TGTGCCAGCAGTCCGGGACTAGCGACTTACAATGAGCAGTTCTTC. The rearrangement joins TRBV5-5 to TRBJ2-1; 10 nucleotides agree with TRBD2. The CDR3 spans 15 residues. From germline, CDR1 is SGHKS and CDR2 YYEKEE (reference sequence). J was trimmed by 4 bases and V by 5 bases; bases with no gene match: 6.